The 31 T cell receptor beta chains below were found in one sample sequenced in a study of T cell responses to AZD1222 COVID-19 vaccine. Using immunoSEQ multiplex PCR, the repertoire was profiled, and TCRdb retains in-frame clones only, with some absent. This table holds 150,000 or so clones, 85% to 95% found once. The material sequenced was peripheral blood, taken on day 0 of MenACWY control vaccination. These receptors were obtained from an adult in good health.

J is TRBJ1-2 and V is TRBV30; no definite D call. With 8 bases removed from V and 8 bases from J, the gap between germline ends came to 15 bases. This CDR3 has 11 residues. The V gene's germline CDR1 is GTSNPN and CDR2 SVGIG (reference sequence). CDR3 DNA sequence: TGTGCCCGGAATCTAAAACAGGGCTACACCTTC. Protein: CARNLKQGYTF.

The gene calls are TRBV10-3 and TRBJ1-1; no definite D call. Germline V CDR1 and CDR2: ENHRY, SYGVKD. The CDR3 totals 14 residues. Trimming removed 0 bases at V and 1 base at J, with 6 bases between. The CDR3 nucleotides are TGTGCCATCAGTGAGTCGTTTGGGAACACTGAAGCTTTCTTT. Protein: CAISESFGNTEAFF.

The rearrangement uses TRBV20-1 and TRBJ1-6; unclear D gene. Germline assignment: CDR1 DFQATT and CDR2 SNEGSKA (reference sequence). The CDR3 spans 14 residues. Trimming took off 3 bases at V and 7 bases at J, with 13 bases between the two ends. The CDR3 loop is CSASQGAQNSPLHF. DNA for the CDR3: TGCAGTGCTAGTCAAGGCGCGCAAAATTCACCCCTCCACTTT.

This chain uses TRBV3-1 (or the pseudogene TRBV3-2) with TRBJ1-2; a possible D gene is TRBD1 (6 bases). Germline V CDR1 and CDR2: LGHDT, YNNKEL (reference sequence). The CDR3 has 14 amino acids. With 2 bases removed from V and 6 bases from J, the gap between germline ends came to 13 bases. In DNA, the CDR3 is TGTGCCAGCAGCCAACCCGGGGGGCATCATGGCTACACCTTC. It translates to CASSQPGGHHGYTF.

CDR3 DNA sequence: TGTGCCAGCAGCCCACAAGGGACGGCCGGCGAGACCCAGTACTTC. The encoded protein is CASSPQGTAGETQYF. This rearrangement joins TRBV7-2 to TRBJ2-5; D might be TRBD1 or TRBD2, each matching 5 bases. There are 15 residues in the CDR3. The germline V and J ends were trimmed by 5 bases and 5 bases, with 18 bases remaining between them. From germline, CDR1 is SGHTA and CDR2 FQGNSA.

This rearrangement joins TRBV19 to TRBJ1-1; D unclear. This CDR3 is built from 13 residues. Germline lookup yields CDR1 LNHDA and CDR2 SQIVND (reference sequence). V was trimmed by 9 bases and J by 2 bases, leaving 13 bases between them. In DNA form, the CDR3 reads TGTGCCAGCAGCCGGGATCGTAACACTGAAGCTTTCTTT. Protein: CASSRDRNTEAFF.

The CDR3 reads CASSPPYGSGANVLTF. The CDR3 DNA reads TGTGCCAGCAGCCCTCCTTACGGATCCGGGGCCAACGTCCTGACTTTC. The genes are TRBV3-1 (or the pseudogene TRBV3-2) and TRBJ2-6; D uncertain. V lost 4 bases and J 4 bases, leaving 14 bases between the germline ends. Germline V CDR1 and CDR2: LGHDT, YNNKEL (reference sequence). The CDR3 loop spans 16 amino acids.

This chain uses TRBV5-6 with TRBJ1-5, with a tentative D call TRBD1 (6 bases). The V and J ends lost 4 bases and 11 bases respectively, with 16 bases between them. The CDR3 has 13 residues. The germline V gene has CDR1 SGHDT and CDR2 YYEEEE. The chain's CDR3 is CASSQGPDRAQHF. CDR3 coding DNA: TGTGCCAGCAGCCAGGGGCCCGATAGAGCCCAGCATTTT.

The chain has TRBV5-4 and TRBJ2-2; D remains ambiguous. V dropped 2 bases and J dropped 0 bases, with 8 bases sitting between them. The V gene's germline CDR1 is SGHNT and CDR2 YYREEE (reference sequence). The CDR3 has 15 residues. This CDR3 is CASSLPAANTGELFF. The CDR3 DNA sequence: TGTGCCAGCAGCTTACCAGCTGCGAACACCGGGGAGCTGTTTTTT.

This clone is a singleton in its sample. The chain links TRBV9 to TRBJ2-3; maybe TRBD2 (5 bases). Germline V lookup: CDR1 SGDLS, CDR2 YYNGEE. Trimming stripped 1 base from V and 6 bases from J, with 18 bases between. This CDR3 has 16 amino acids. This CDR3 reads CASSVRGDMVADTQYF. CDR3 nucleotide sequence: TGTGCCAGCAGCGTACGCGGTGACATGGTAGCGGATACGCAGTATTTT.

This chain connects TRBV27 to TRBJ2-3; TRBD1 matches 7 bases. The CDR3 has 14 amino acids. Trimming at V came to 10 bases and at J to 4 bases, leaving 11 bases not matched to a gene. The germline CDR1 and CDR2 sequences are MNHEY and SMNVEV (reference sequence). The CDR3 nucleotides read TGTGCCACCCGTGACGAGGGGGCCTCAGATACGCAGTATTTT. Amino acid sequence: CATRDEGASDTQYF.

The V call is TRBV19, the J call TRBJ2-3, with D unresolved. Germline loops: CDR1 LNHDA, CDR2 SQIVND (reference sequence). CDR3 length: 17 residues. V was clipped by 4 bases and J by 0 bases, with 17 bases between them. CDR3 residues: CASSTRVDWGSTDTQYF. CDR3 bases: TGTGCCAGTAGTACTCGGGTGGATTGGGGTAGCACAGATACGCAGTATTTT.

The chain is built from TRBV10-1 and TRBJ2-7, with 7 bases matching TRBD1. Unmatched junction bases numbered 6, after V lost 8 bases and J lost 2 bases. This CDR3 has 13 amino acids. The germline CDR1 and CDR2 sequences are WNHNN and SYGVQD (reference sequence). CDR3 bases: TGCGCCAGCCCAGGACAGGAGACCTACGAGCAGTACTTC. It specifies CASPGQETYEQYF.

The chain uses TRBV18 and TRBJ2-5, with D hard to call. The CDR3 has 15 amino acids. V lost 1 base to trimming and J lost 0 bases, with 9 bases between them. Germline-derived CDR1 and CDR2 are KGHSH and LQKENI. The CDR3 DNA reads TGTGCCAGCTCACCACAGGCTCTGAACCAAGAGACCCAGTACTTC. Its translation is CASSPQALNQETQYF.

This rearrangement joins TRBV4-3 to TRBJ2-1; 7 bases are shared with TRBD2. CDR1 and CDR2 from the germline V gene are LGHNA and YSLEER. The CDR3 extends over 14 amino acids. Trimming took 5 bases from V and 3 from J; bases not matched to a gene: 4. CDR3 bases: TGCGCCAGCAGCAGCACTAGCGACTACAATGAGCAGTTCTTC. Protein sequence: CASSSTSDYNEQFF.

Here the CDR3 reads CSVATSGYTDTQYF. In DNA, the CDR3 is TGCAGCGTTGCTACTAGCGGCTACACAGATACGCAGTATTTT. The chain couples TRBV29-1 to TRBJ2-3; 8 nucleotides line up with TRBD2. The CDR3 extends over 14 amino acids. The germline V gene has CDR1 SQVTM and CDR2 ANQGSEA. The V gene end was trimmed by 4 bases and the J gene end by 2 bases; junction bases not matched to a gene: 5.

V gene TRBV19 combines with J gene TRBJ1-2, with 11 bases aligning to TRBD1. V shed 8 bases and J 0 bases; nucleotides not matched to a gene: 20. There are 20 residues in the CDR3. Per germline, CDR1 LNHDA and CDR2 SQIVND (reference sequence). The CDR3 protein is CASSPDVARDRGTANYGYTF. The CDR3, as DNA: TGTGCCAGTTCACCGGACGTCGCCCGGGACAGGGGGACTGCTAACTATGGCTACACCTTC.

V and J are TRBV28 and TRBJ2-3; 10 positions match TRBD2. CDR3 length: 16 residues. V lost 6 bases, J lost 6 bases, and 12 bases stayed unmatched. CDR1 is MDHEN, CDR2 SYDVKM, per germline. The CDR3 region has the DNA TGTGCCAGCAGGAGGGAACCGGGACTAGCGACGGATACGCAGTATTTT. Protein product: CASRREPGLATDTQYF.

This chain connects TRBV27 to TRBJ2-7; 7 bases are a match to TRBD1. This CDR3 comprises 15 residues. Germline lookup yields CDR1 MNHEY and CDR2 SMNVEV (reference sequence). Germline trimming cut 0 bases from V and 2 bases from J; bases unmatched to any gene: 4. DNA of the CDR3: TGTGCCAGCAGTTTATCGCGAGGGGGCCCCTACGAGCAGTACTTC. It codes for CASSLSRGGPYEQYF.

Only a few counts were recorded for this clone. The chain carries TRBV2 and TRBJ1-1; no firm D call. Trimming took 8 bases from V and 2 from J, leaving 3 bases between them. CDR1 is SNHLY and CDR2 is FYNNEI in the germline V gene. The CDR3 totals 10 residues. This chain's CDR3 is CASANTEAFF. CDR3 sequence (DNA): TGTGCCAGCGCAAACACTGAAGCTTTCTTT.

The chain uses TRBV13 and TRBJ1-2; 7 nucleotides agree with TRBD1. V dropped 6 bases and J dropped 12; count of bases not matched to a gene: 7. The CDR3 covers 11 residues. CDR1 is PRHDT and CDR2 is FYEKMQ in the germline V gene (reference sequence). CDR3 sequence reads: CASSRAGGHTF. The CDR3 bases are TGTGCCAGCAGTAGGGCAGGGGGGCACACCTTC.

The chain uses TRBV2 and TRBJ2-7; a possible D gene is TRBD2 (5 bases). The CDR3 spans 15 residues. Germline CDR1 is SNHLY and CDR2 is FYNNEI. V was cut by 5 bases and J by 3 bases, with 17 bases left in between. The CDR3, as DNA: TGTGCCAGCAGTTCACTCTTAGCGCCCCTCTACGAGCAGTACTTC. Protein sequence: CASSSLLAPLYEQYF.

This chain connects TRBV19 to TRBJ1-6; D is undetermined. The germline V gene has CDR1 LNHDA and CDR2 SQIVND (reference sequence). This CDR3 is 13 amino acids long. V lost 3 bases and J 7 bases, leaving 7 bases between the germline ends. The chain's CDR3 is CASSIGQNSPLHF. The DNA of the CDR3 is TGTGCCAGTAGTATTGGCCAAAATTCACCCCTCCACTTT.

Only a few counts were recorded for this clone. This chain links TRBV15 with TRBJ1-5, with a possible D match to TRBD1 (6 bases). V lost 4 bases and J lost 6, with 10 bases in between. The CDR3 totals 13 residues. Per the germline V gene, CDR1 is LNHNV and CDR2 is YYDKDF (reference sequence). CDR3 bases: TGTGCCACCAGCACCCTAGGGGGTCAGCCCCAGCATTTT. Protein sequence: CATSTLGGQPQHF. Supplemented by reference TRBV15 and TRBJ1-5, the full variable domain reads DAMVIQNPRYQVTQFGKPVTLSCSQTLNHNVMYWYQQKSSQAPKLLFHYYDKDFNNEADTPDNFQSRRPNTSFCFLDIRSPGLGDTAMYLCATSTLGGQPQHFGDGTRLSIL.

This clone was counted a single time. The chain recombines TRBV11-1 with TRBJ2-2, with D hard to call. Germline V gene lookup returns CDR1 SGHAT and CDR2 FQDESV (reference sequence). Trimming took off 9 bases at V and 0 bases at J, with 11 bases between the two ends. The CDR3 runs to 14 residues. The CDR3: CASRRDSNTGELFF. CDR3 DNA: TGTGCCAGTCGAAGGGATTCGAACACCGGGGAGCTGTTTTTT.

The chain combines TRBV6-6 with TRBJ2-2; D gene ambiguous. The CDR3 extends over 15 amino acids. V lost 0 bases, J lost 7 bases, and 12 bases lay in between. CDR1 is MNHNY and CDR2 is SVGAGI in the germline V gene (reference sequence). CDR3 sequence reads: CASSYSGPIGGELFF. The CDR3 region has the DNA TGTGCCAGCAGTTACTCCGGACCAATCGGCGGGGAGCTGTTTTTT.

This chain uses TRBV9 with TRBJ1-5; no reliable D call. V shed 0 bases and J shed 8 bases, with 12 bases lying between them. The CDR3 spans 14 residues. Per the germline V gene, CDR1 is SGDLS and CDR2 is YYNGEE. CDR3 region: CASSVGGDVEPQHF. CDR3 bases: TGTGCCAGCAGCGTAGGGGGTGACGTCGAGCCCCAGCATTTT. The whole variable domain, remainder taken from reference TRBV9 and TRBJ1-5, is DSGVTQTPKHLITATGQRVTLRCSPRSGDLSVYWYQQSLDQGLQFLIQYYNGEERAKGNILERFSAQQFPDLHSELNLSSLELGDSALYFCASSVGGDVEPQHFGDGTRLSIL.

The J gene is TRBJ1-1, the V gene TRBV3-1 (or the pseudogene TRBV3-2); 7 nucleotides match TRBD1. The CDR3 is 17 amino acids. Germline assignment: CDR1 LGHDT and CDR2 YNNKEL (reference sequence). Losses at the gene ends were 1 base for V and 4 bases for J; bases not matched to a gene: 12. In DNA form, the CDR3 reads TGTGCCAGCAGCCAAGTCGTAACAGGGGATTTGAGCACTGAAGCTTTCTTT. Residues: CASSQVVTGDLSTEAFF.

J is TRBJ2-2 and V is TRBV27; D unresolved. The CDR3 consists of 11 residues. Per germline, CDR1 MNHEY and CDR2 SMNVEV (reference sequence). V was clipped by 7 bases and J by 4 bases, with 4 bases between them. The CDR3 DNA follows: TGTGCCAGCACCGGCACCGGGGAGCTGTTTTTT. Amino acid sequence: CASTGTGELFF.

In this sample, this clone turned up a few times. This chain uses TRBV5-1 with TRBJ1-2, with no clear D. This CDR3 spans 14 amino acids. Per germline, CDR1 SGHRS and CDR2 YFSETQ. V was pared by 0 bases and J by 6 bases, with 12 bases between. CDR3 in DNA: TGCGCCAGCAGCTTGGGTCAGACGGACGATGGCTACACCTTC. It yields the protein CASSLGQTDDGYTF.

This sequence joins TRBV5-1 and TRBJ1-6; 7 nucleotides agree with TRBD1. The V gene end was trimmed by 4 bases and the J gene end by 6 bases; junction bases not matched to a gene: 4. The germline V gene has CDR1 SGHRS and CDR2 YFSETQ. The CDR3 has 14 residues. DNA of the CDR3: TGCGCCAGCAGCGTGACAGGGTTTAATTCACCCCTCCACTTT. This gives the protein CASSVTGFNSPLHF.